The 3 T cell receptor beta chains given below trace back to one sample, sequenced in a study of T-cell memory formation after mild COVID-19. TCRdb called the 5' RACE reads again in MiXCR, with one record for every CDR3 protein. The data show 250,000 to 300,000 distinct CDR3 sequences, around 15% seen once. Input material: PBMCs or a T cell subset sorted from them (not recorded which). These TCRs come from a man between 18 and 35 years old who had mild COVID-19 (a few samples of this study predate the infection). Cell type and time point are not known.

The chain uses TRBV20-1 and TRBJ2-1; a possible D gene is TRBD2 (7 bases). From germline, CDR1 is DFQATT and CDR2 SNEGSKA (reference sequence). The CDR3 extends over 15 amino acids. Trimming removed 6 bases from V and 4 bases from J, with 19 bases in between. CDR3 sequence: CSASRGANRYNEQFF. The CDR3 DNA reads as TGCAGTGCCAGCCGGGGGGCGAATCGTTACAATGAGCAGTTCTTC.

V gene TRBV20-1 combines with J gene TRBJ2-5, with D perhaps matching TRBD1 (5 bases). The CDR3 covers 14 residues. Trimming shortened V by 4 bases and J by 5 bases, and 17 bases separated the two germline ends. The germline gives CDR1 DFQATT, CDR2 SNEGSKA (reference sequence). The CDR3 DNA reads TGCAGTGCTAAGGGGCGCAGGGTGAGGGAGACCCAGTACTTC. Protein product: CSAKGRRVRETQYF.

The V and J genes are TRBV5-1 and TRBJ1-2; D possibly corresponds to TRBD1 (5 bases). Germline values: CDR1 SGHRS, CDR2 YFSETQ. This CDR3 spans 14 amino acids. Trimming removed 4 bases at V and 5 bases at J, with 15 bases between. CDR3 loop: CASSDGHRGYGYTF. CDR3 nucleotide sequence: TGCGCCAGCAGCGACGGACACCGCGGTTATGGCTACACCTTC.